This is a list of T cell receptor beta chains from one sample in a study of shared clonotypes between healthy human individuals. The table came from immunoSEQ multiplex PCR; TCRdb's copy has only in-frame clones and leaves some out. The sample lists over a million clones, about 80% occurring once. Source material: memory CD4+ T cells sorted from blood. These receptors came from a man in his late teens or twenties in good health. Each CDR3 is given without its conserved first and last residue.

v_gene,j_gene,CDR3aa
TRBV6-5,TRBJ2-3,ASSPGGFTDTQY
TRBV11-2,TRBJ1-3,ASSLGYSGNTIY
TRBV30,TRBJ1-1,AWSQGQGARLNTEAF
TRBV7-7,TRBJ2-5,ASSLGGGLEETQY
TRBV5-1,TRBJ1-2,ASSLTTGQGKTYT
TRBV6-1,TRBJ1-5,ASSEVRGGQPQH
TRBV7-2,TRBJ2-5,ASSLGTARAQY
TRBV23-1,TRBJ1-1,ARDKGGAEAF
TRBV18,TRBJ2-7,ASSLQGAVSEQY
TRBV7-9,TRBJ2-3,ASSSGLAGSTDTQY
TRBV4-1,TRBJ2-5,ASSRAPYQETQY
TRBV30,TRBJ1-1,AWLPGRNTEAF
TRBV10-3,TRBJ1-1,AIRTDLGNTEAF
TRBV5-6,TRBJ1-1,ASSPGARTEAF
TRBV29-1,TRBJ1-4,SVGDTPREKLF
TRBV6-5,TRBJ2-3,AAWPSGTDTQY
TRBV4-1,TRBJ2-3,ASSQDWGGGFADTQY
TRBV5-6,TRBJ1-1,ASSFDGYLNTEAF
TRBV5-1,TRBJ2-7,ASSYGGGSSEQY
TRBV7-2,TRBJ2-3,ASTIRSGSWDTQY
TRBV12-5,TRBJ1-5,ASARTGGRQPQH
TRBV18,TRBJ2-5,ASSRTGFFQETQY
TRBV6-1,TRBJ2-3,ASSRQSRVDTQY
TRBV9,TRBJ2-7,ASSSGTGSEQY
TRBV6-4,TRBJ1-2,ASSDGNYGYT
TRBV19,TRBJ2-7,ASSIDCTFAGLASYEQY
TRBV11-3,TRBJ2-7,ASSRDSTREQY
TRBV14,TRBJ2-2,ASSREAGELF
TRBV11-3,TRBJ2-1,ASSLGGGTSGWRQF
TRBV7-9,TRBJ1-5,ASSFGEGSNQPQH
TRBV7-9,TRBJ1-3,ASSLDRYSSGNTIY
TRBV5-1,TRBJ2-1,ASSLLMDEQF
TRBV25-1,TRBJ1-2,ASSPNRGSNYGYT
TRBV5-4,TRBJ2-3,ASSSSGTFTSTDTQY
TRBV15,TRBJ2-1,ATSRVRFTYNEQF
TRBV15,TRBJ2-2,ATNFDGELF
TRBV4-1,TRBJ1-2,ASSDSFGTNYGYT
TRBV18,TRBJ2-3,ASSPPNRPTDTQY
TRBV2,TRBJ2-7,ASTRTDNSYEQY
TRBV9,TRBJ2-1,ASSVGNSNEQF
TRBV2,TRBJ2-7,ASSVVRTSYEQY
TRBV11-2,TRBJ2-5,ASSQDVRGETQY
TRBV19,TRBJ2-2,ASTPGQGFTGELF
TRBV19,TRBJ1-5,ASSTTGGSNQPQH
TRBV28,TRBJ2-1,ASSPSGGPYNEQF
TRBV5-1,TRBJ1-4,ASSLGEVKEKLF
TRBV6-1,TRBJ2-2,ASRKRDSAGELF
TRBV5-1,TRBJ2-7,ASSIGTDEQY
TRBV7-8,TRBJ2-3,ASSFRLPPVEDTQY
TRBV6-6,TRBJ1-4,ASRSPGQGVGKLF
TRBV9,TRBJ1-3,ASSAGNFQTIY
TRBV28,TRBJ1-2,ASSLTVSYGYT